A selection of T cell receptor beta chains follows, all from one sample in a study of blood T cells in healthy people across ages. MiXCR was run by TCRdb on the 5' RACE reads, yielding one entry per CDR3 protein. The sample consists of about 650,000 distinct CDR3 sequences, 32% of them appearing once. Sequenced: blood. The source is a woman aged 80 or over in good health. The CDR3 runs from the conserved cysteine through the conserved F or W. A D gene is named only where the DNA matches it firmly. Expanded clones get a size class; other rows say once, few or many, or leave the size out.

size: many; J: TRBJ1-6; length: 18; V: TRBV5-6; D: .; DNA: TGTGCCAGCAGCTTGTCGTCCCAGACGCGCACCTATAATTCACCCCTCCACTTT; CDR3: CASSLSSQTRTYNSPLHF
size: .; J: TRBJ2-3; length: 14; V: TRBV7-2; D: .; DNA: TGTGCCAGCAGCTTGACTGCTAGCACAGATACGCGGTATTTT; CDR3: CASSLTASTDTRYF
size: many; J: TRBJ2-5; length: 16; V: TRBV5-1; D: TRBD1; DNA: TGCGCCAGCAGTCTAGGGGACAGGGGGCGTCCAGAGACCCAGTACTTC; CDR3: CASSLGDRGRPETQYF
size: many; J: TRBJ1-6; length: 15; V: TRBV6-1; D: TRBD1; DNA: TGTGCCAGCAGTGAACCCCCAGGGGGAAATTCACCCCTCCACTTT; CDR3: CASSEPPGGNSPLHF
size: few; J: TRBJ2-1; length: 14; V: TRBV29-1; D: .; DNA: TGCAGCGTTGATTTCACGGGAGCAAAAAATGAGCAGTTCTTC; CDR3: CSVDFTGAKNEQFF
size: few; J: TRBJ2-2; length: 14; V: TRBV18; D: .; DNA: TGTGCCAGCTCACCAGGGTCATCCACCGGGGAGCTGTTTTTT; CDR3: CASSPGSSTGELFF
size: .; J: TRBJ1-6; length: 16; V: TRBV14; D: .; DNA: TGTGCCAGCAGCCAAGATAGGAACAGGGCAAACTCACCCCTCCACTTT; CDR3: CASSQDRNRANSPLHF
size: few; J: TRBJ1-6; length: 15; V: TRBV20-1; D: TRBD1; DNA: TGCAGTGCTAGGTTGGCAGGGGGCCCCATTCAAACCCTCCACTTT; CDR3: CSARLAGGPIQTLHF
size: many; J: TRBJ2-1; length: 13; V: TRBV20-1; D: TRBD1; DNA: TGCAGTGCCTGTCGGACAGGGGGTAATGAGCAGTTCTTC; CDR3: CSACRTGGNEQFF
size: many; J: TRBJ1-5; length: 14; V: TRBV27; D: .; DNA: TGTGCCAGCAACTCCGGCGGGGGAAATCAGCCCCAGCATTTT; CDR3: CASNSGGGNQPQHF
size: many; J: TRBJ2-7; length: 16; V: TRBV20-1; D: .; DNA: TGCAGTGCTAGAGATTTAGGGCGTATGAGCTCCTACGAGCAGTACTTC; CDR3: CSARDLGRMSSYEQYF
size: .; J: TRBJ2-1; length: 14; V: TRBV20-1; D: TRBD1; DNA: TGCAGTGCAACCGGGACAGGTAACTACAATGAGCAGTTCTTC; CDR3: CSATGTGNYNEQFF
size: many; J: TRBJ2-7; length: 14; V: TRBV9; D: .; DNA: TGTGCCAGCAGCGTAGGTGTCGGACTCTACGAGCAGTACTTC; CDR3: CASSVGVGLYEQYF
size: many; J: TRBJ2-6; length: 14; V: TRBV5-1; D: .; DNA: TGCGCCAGCAGCTTGGAGAACGGGGCCAACGTCCTGACTTTC; CDR3: CASSLENGANVLTF
size: .; J: TRBJ1-5; length: 11; V: TRBV18; D: .; DNA: TGTGCCAGCTCGTCTCTAGGGCCCCAGCATTTT; CDR3: CASSSLGPQHF
size: many; J: TRBJ1-5; length: 12; V: TRBV27; D: .; DNA: TGTGCCAGCACCCACGGGTCTCAGCCCCAGCATTTT; CDR3: CASTHGSQPQHF
size: once; J: TRBJ2-5; length: 13; V: TRBV12-3/TRBV12-4; D: .; DNA: TGTGCCAGCAGTTTAACCAGGTGGGAGACCCAGTACTTC; CDR3: CASSLTRWETQYF
size: many; J: TRBJ2-3; length: 13; V: TRBV14; D: .; DNA: TGTGCCAGCAGCCAAGGGTGGGCAGATACGCAGTATTTT; CDR3: CASSQGWADTQYF
size: .; J: TRBJ1-3; length: 12; V: TRBV20-1; D: .; DNA: TGCAGTGCTAGAGGGCAGGACGACACCATATATTTT; CDR3: CSARGQDDTIYF
size: many; J: TRBJ1-4; length: 14; V: TRBV5-1; D: TRBD1; DNA: TGTGCCAGCAGTCGGGACAGGGGAAGGGAAAAACTGTTTTTT; CDR3: CASSRDRGREKLFF
size: many; J: TRBJ2-1; length: 15; V: TRBV13; D: TRBD2; DNA: TGTGCCAGCAGCCGAAGTTACGGGGGGGCGAATGAGCAGTTCTTC; CDR3: CASSRSYGGANEQFF
size: many; J: TRBJ2-1; length: 15; V: TRBV9; D: .; DNA: TGTGCCAGCAGCCTATGGTCCCGGGAGAGCGATGAGCAGTTCTTC; CDR3: CASSLWSRESDEQFF
size: .; J: TRBJ1-2; length: 16; V: TRBV11-3; D: .; DNA: TGTGCCAGCAGCTCACGTAGGGGTACAGTCGGCTATGGCTACACCTTC; CDR3: CASSSRRGTVGYGYTF
size: many; J: TRBJ2-1; length: 15; V: TRBV13; D: TRBD1; DNA: TGTGCCAGCAGCAAGGGACAGTCCCTCTACAATGAGCAGTTCTTC; CDR3: CASSKGQSLYNEQFF
size: many; J: TRBJ2-4; length: 14; V: TRBV28; D: .; DNA: TGTGCCAGCAGTTCTCCAGGGTCGACCTCTAGTAAGTACTTC; CDR3: CASSSPGSTSSKYF
size: few; J: TRBJ1-1; length: 11; V: TRBV29-1; D: .; DNA: TGCAGCGAGGGGGGTTCCACTGAAGCTTTCTTT; CDR3: CSEGGSTEAFF
size: .; J: TRBJ1-4; length: 13; V: TRBV7-2; D: .; DNA: TGTGCCAGCAGCTTGAACAGGGTTGAAAAACTGTTTTTT; CDR3: CASSLNRVEKLFF
size: .; J: TRBJ1-5; length: 19; V: TRBV16; D: .; DNA: TGTGCCAGCAGCCAATTCGCCGGACAGACAATTTATAGCAATCAGCCCCAGCATTTT; CDR3: CASSQFAGQTIYSNQPQHF
size: few; J: TRBJ1-6; length: 16; V: TRBV3-1; D: TRBD1; DNA: TGTGCCAGCAGCCAAGAAGTTGGGACAGGCGCTACACCCCTCCACTTT; CDR3: CASSQEVGTGATPLHF
size: once; J: TRBJ2-2; length: 16; V: TRBV5-6; D: .; DNA: TGTGCCAGCAGCTTTCGGGCAGGGGCGGACACCGGGGAGCTGTTTTTT; CDR3: CASSFRAGADTGELFF
size: few; J: TRBJ2-1; length: 11; V: TRBV7-3; D: .; DNA: TGTGCCAGCAGCCCGGGTCGCGAGCAGTTCTTC; CDR3: CASSPGREQFF
size: many; J: TRBJ1-2; length: 11; V: TRBV20-1; D: TRBD1; DNA: TGCAGTGCTATTAGGACAGGGGGCCACACCTTC; CDR3: CSAIRTGGHTF
size: .; J: TRBJ1-1; length: 14; V: TRBV30; D: .; DNA: TGTGCCTGGAGTTTCCGGGACCGGAACACTGAAGCTTTCTTT; CDR3: CAWSFRDRNTEAFF
size: many; J: TRBJ1-2; length: 17; V: TRBV5-1; D: .; DNA: TGCGCCAGCAGCCCGGGGCGGGGACCCAACATTTTCTATGGCTACACCTTC; CDR3: CASSPGRGPNIFYGYTF
size: many; J: TRBJ2-1; length: 16; V: TRBV5-1; D: .; DNA: TGCGCCAGCAGCTTGGCCCAGGGGGGGCCGGTCAATGAGCAGTTCTTC; CDR3: CASSLAQGGPVNEQFF
size: .; J: TRBJ1-1; length: 14; V: TRBV7-2; D: TRBD1; DNA: TGTGCCAGCAGCTTAGACAGGGGCGCAACTGAAGCTTTCTTT; CDR3: CASSLDRGATEAFF
size: .; J: TRBJ1-5; length: 14; V: TRBV7-2; D: .; DNA: TGTGCCAGCAGCTTAGAAGCGAACAATCAGCCCCAGCATTTT; CDR3: CASSLEANNQPQHF
size: .; J: TRBJ2-5; length: 12; V: TRBV20-1; D: .; DNA: TGCAGTGCCACCAGACCGGGAGAGACCCAGTACTTC; CDR3: CSATRPGETQYF
size: few; J: TRBJ2-5; length: 15; V: TRBV15; D: .; DNA: TGTGCCACCAGCAAAGCCCTGGGAGGGGGAGAGACCCAGTACTTC; CDR3: CATSKALGGGETQYF
size: few; J: TRBJ2-7; length: 15; V: TRBV5-1; D: .; DNA: TGCGCCAGCAGCGTCCGGGACACAAGCTCCTACGAGCAGTACTTC; CDR3: CASSVRDTSSYEQYF
size: .; J: TRBJ2-5; length: 14; V: TRBV20-1; D: .; DNA: TGCAGTGCTAGCGGCCAGGGAGATTGGGAGACCCAGTACTTC; CDR3: CSASGQGDWETQYF
size: .; J: TRBJ1-6; length: 16; V: TRBV20-1; D: .; DNA: TGCAGTGCTCGGATGCAGGACCCCAGATGGGAGTCACCCCTCCACTTT; CDR3: CSARMQDPRWESPLHF
size: many; J: TRBJ2-5; length: 14; V: TRBV6-6; D: .; DNA: TGTGCCAGCAGCTCCGGACGCAGGGGAGAGACCCAGTACTTC; CDR3: CASSSGRRGETQYF
size: many; J: TRBJ2-1; length: 15; V: TRBV7-2; D: .; DNA: TGTGCCAGCAGCTCCCTGTTCGCGGGGTACAATGAGCAGTTCTTC; CDR3: CASSSLFAGYNEQFF
size: few; J: TRBJ2-3; length: 12; V: TRBV24-1; D: .; DNA: TGTGCCACCGCGGGGCTGGCAGATACGCAGTATTTT; CDR3: CATAGLADTQYF
size: many; J: TRBJ2-7; length: 16; V: TRBV15; D: TRBD2; DNA: TGTGCCACCAGGGGCGGACTAGCGGGGGGTAACTACGAGCAGTACTTC; CDR3: CATRGGLAGGNYEQYF
size: many; J: TRBJ1-5; length: 16; V: TRBV4-2; D: .; DNA: TGTGCCAGCAGCCAAGTCTTGGCACGTAGCAATCAGCCCCAGCATTTT; CDR3: CASSQVLARSNQPQHF
size: many; J: TRBJ2-3; length: 16; V: TRBV7-9; D: TRBD2; DNA: TGTGCCAGCAGCTCCTTAGCGGGGGCCATCACAGATACGCAGTATTTT; CDR3: CASSSLAGAITDTQYF
size: many; J: TRBJ2-5; length: 16; V: TRBV6-5; D: TRBD1; DNA: TGTGCCAGCAGTTACCTCACAGGGGGAAGGAGAGAGACCCAGTACTTC; CDR3: CASSYLTGGRRETQYF
size: .; J: TRBJ2-3; length: 18; V: TRBV24-1; D: .; DNA: TGTGCCACCAGTGATCTCCTGGGACCTATGGAACGCACAGATACGCAGTATTTT; CDR3: CATSDLLGPMERTDTQYF
size: many; J: TRBJ1-2; length: 14; V: TRBV27; D: .; DNA: TGTGCCAGCAGTCTCCCCGCCCTCTCCGGCGGCTACACCTTC; CDR3: CASSLPALSGGYTF
size: many; J: TRBJ2-7; length: 14; V: TRBV30; D: .; DNA: TGTGCCTGGGGTCCCCGGAGGAGCTCCTACGAGCAGTACTTC; CDR3: CAWGPRRSSYEQYF
size: .; J: TRBJ1-2; length: 13; V: TRBV7-9; D: .; DNA: TGTGCCAGCAGCTTAAATCAGGGAAATGGCTACACCTTC; CDR3: CASSLNQGNGYTF
size: .; J: TRBJ1-1; length: 15; V: TRBV9; D: TRBD1; DNA: TGTGCCAGCAGCATGAGGACAGGAGTGAACACTGAAGCTTTCTTT; CDR3: CASSMRTGVNTEAFF
size: .; J: TRBJ1-4; length: 17; V: TRBV5-6; D: .; DNA: TGTGCCAGCAGCCGGGCGGGGGGCGATGTCGGGAGAGAAAAACTGTTTTTT; CDR3: CASSRAGGDVGREKLFF
size: .; J: TRBJ2-7; length: 16; V: TRBV2; D: TRBD1; DNA: TGTGCCAGCAGTGAAGCTCGGACAGGGGATCGGTACGAGCAGTACTTC; CDR3: CASSEARTGDRYEQYF
size: many; J: TRBJ1-6; length: 17; V: TRBV6-1; D: .; DNA: TGTGCCAGCAGCCCTCAACAGGGTAGCTCCTATAATTCACCCCTCCACTTT; CDR3: CASSPQQGSSYNSPLHF
size: many; J: TRBJ1-2; length: 16; V: TRBV11-2; D: TRBD1; DNA: TGTGCCAGCAGCTCACCCCGACAGGGGCGCTACTATGGCTACACCTTC; CDR3: CASSSPRQGRYYGYTF
size: .; J: TRBJ1-1; length: 14; V: TRBV19; D: .; DNA: TGTGCCAGTAGTATAGAGCAGGGGCCCACTGAAGCTTTCTTT; CDR3: CASSIEQGPTEAFF